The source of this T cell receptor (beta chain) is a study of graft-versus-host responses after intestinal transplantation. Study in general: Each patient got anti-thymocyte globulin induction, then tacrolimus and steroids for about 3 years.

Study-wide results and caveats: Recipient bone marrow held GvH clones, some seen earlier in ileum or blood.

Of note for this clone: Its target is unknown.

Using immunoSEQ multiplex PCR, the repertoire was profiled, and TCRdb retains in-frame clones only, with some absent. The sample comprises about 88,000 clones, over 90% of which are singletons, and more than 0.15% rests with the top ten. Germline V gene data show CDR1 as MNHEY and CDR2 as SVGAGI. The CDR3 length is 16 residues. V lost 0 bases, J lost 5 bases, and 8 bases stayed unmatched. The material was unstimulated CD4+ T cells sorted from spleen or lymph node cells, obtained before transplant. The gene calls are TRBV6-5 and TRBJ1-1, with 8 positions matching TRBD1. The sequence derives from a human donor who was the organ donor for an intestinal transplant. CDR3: CASSYSDGQGGTEAFF. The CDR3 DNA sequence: TGTGCCAGCAGTTACTCGGACGGACAGGGAGGGACTGAAGCTTTCTTT.